The table lists the clone carrying this T cell receptor beta chain with a count of one. This table comes from immunoSEQ multiplex PCR, and its TCRdb copy is limited to in-frame clones, with some not included. The sample lists approximately 300,000 clones, 87% occurring once. V shed 3 bases and J 7 bases; nucleotides not matched to a gene: 8. The germline gives CDR1 LNHDA, CDR2 SQIVND (reference sequence). The CDR3 runs to 15 residues. The sample originates from a study of blood T cell repertoires in COVID-19. This TCR came from a woman aged 50 to 65 who had recovered from COVID-19. This rearrangement joins TRBV19 to TRBJ2-4, with TRBD1 matching 8 bases. The sequenced sample was peripheral blood. The CDR3 protein is CASSIVGQGANIQYF. CDR3 nucleotides: TGTGCCAGTAGTATCGTAGGACAGGGTGCGAACATTCAGTACTTC. Variable domain in full (rest from reference TRBV19 and TRBJ2-4): DGGITQSPKYLFRKEGQNVTLSCEQNLNHDAMYWYRQDPGQGLRLIYYSQIVNDFQKGDIAEGYSVSREKKESFPLTVTSAQKNPTAFYLCASSIVGQGANIQYFGAGTRLSVL.